This note documents a single T cell receptor (beta chain) sequence. In its sample, this clonotype was seen many times. Its cognate antigen has yet to be identified. Base qualities are missing; no much larger clone stands one base away. The CDR3 contains 13 residues, cysteine and phenylalanine counted. The DNA shown is the 39-base CDR3, in frame from base 1. The V and J ends are trimmed by 4 bases and 5 bases, leaving 10 bases between them. CDR1 and CDR2 were assigned from the germline V gene as SGHDT and YYEEEE. This entry is derived from a study of T-cell reconstitution after alpha-beta-depleted transplantation in children (dated by TCRdb to 2016 to 2017). Background on the whole study: Using TCR repertoire profiling, the study quantitatively followed how T-cell immune reconstitution unfolded in children after TCRalphabeta/CD19-depleted allogeneic hematopoietic cell transplantation.

To prepare the library, PCR was applied. The run used an Illumina HiSeq 2500. To normalize quantification of the TCRbeta repertoire, the TCR libraries were built with molecular barcoding that relied on unique molecular identifiers. TCRdb took the public reads, trimmed them with fastp at Q25, ran MiXCR for clone calling and kept in-frame beta chains. Rows are unified per CDR3 protein, each entry keeping the most common DNA and genes. The sample contains some 290,000 distinct CDR3 sequences, roughly 9.5% of them found a single time. 10% of the sample comes from the top ten. The sample here was PBMCs from the stem cell graft donor, taken from the stem cell graft. The sequence was obtained from a human donor who donated a stem cell graft to a child with SCID. Recombination linked TRBV5-6 to TRBJ2-1, with a weak D call of TRBD1 (5 bases match). The CDR3 reads as follows: CASSRPGNNEQFF. The DNA sequence is given as TGTGCCAGCAGCCGACCAGGGAACAATGAGCAGTTCTTC.